The 25 T cell receptor beta chains presented below share a single source sample, sequenced in a study of T cells in Graves' hyperthyroidism and ophthalmopathy. Using RNA transcripts as the source, TCR beta CDR3 regions were amplified. An initial round of RT-PCR targeting the TCR CDR3 relied on the HTBI primer set. Each CDR3 protein is one row after TCRdb ran MiXCR on the multiplex PCR reads. This table has around 360,000 distinct CDR3 sequences, roughly 15% appearing once. Material: blood. All receptors derive from a woman in her sixties or seventies with Graves' ophthalmopathy.

V and J are TRBV20-1 and TRBJ2-3, with 11 bases lining up with TRBD1. The CDR3 contains 16 residues. Germline CDR1 is DFQATT and CDR2 is SNEGSKA (reference sequence). After removal of 3 bases from V and 4 bases from J, the junction contained 9 bases not matched to a gene. The DNA for the CDR3 is TGCAGTGCTAGCCCCAGGACAGGGGGCTTAGCAGATACGCAGTATTTT. It encodes CSASPRTGGLADTQYF.

This clonotype has more than one count but fewer than ten. This chain joins TRBV12-3 or TRBV12-4 and TRBJ2-7, with D perhaps matching TRBD1 (6 bases). V was pared by 5 bases and J by 0 bases, with 14 bases between. This CDR3 contains 15 residues. DNA of the CDR3: TGTGCCAGCAGTCCAGACAGGATTCCCTCCTACGAGCAGTACTTC. Translated: CASSPDRIPSYEQYF.

Written as DNA, the CDR3 is TGTGCCAGCATGACAGCAAGACTAACAGCTAACTATGGCTACACCTTC. Encoded protein: CASMTARLTANYGYTF. The genes are TRBV27 and TRBJ1-2; weak D call: TRBD1 (5 bases). The CDR3 contains 16 residues. Germline CDR1 is MNHEY and CDR2 is SMNVEV (reference sequence). V was trimmed by 7 bases and J by 0 bases, leaving 18 bases between them.

The rearrangement links TRBV5-5 to TRBJ1-1; D is undetermined. V was shortened by 4 bases and J by 7 bases, with 11 bases between the two germline ends. Germline values: CDR1 SGHKS, CDR2 YYEKEE (reference sequence). The CDR3 has 12 amino acids. For the CDR3, the DNA is TGTGCCAGCAGCCCGGACCGAAATGAAGCTTTCTTT. It yields the protein CASSPDRNEAFF.

The table lists this clonotype with many counts. The chain is built from TRBV5-1 and TRBJ2-3, with 9 bases identical to TRBD1. Germline V gene sequence: CDR1 SGHRS, CDR2 YFSETQ. Losses at the gene ends were 6 bases for V and 2 bases for J; bases not matched to a gene: 7. The CDR3 totals 15 residues. CDR3 in DNA: TGCGCCAGCAACCCGGGACAGGGTTTCACAGATACGCAGTATTTT. It codes for CASNPGQGFTDTQYF.

This clonotype was detected a few times. V and J are TRBV20-1 and TRBJ2-1, with unresolved D. Germline loops: CDR1 DFQATT, CDR2 SNEGSKA (reference sequence). Trimming stripped 3 bases from V and 4 bases from J, with 4 bases between. The length of the CDR3 is 11 residues. Written as DNA, the CDR3 is TGCAGTGCTAGTCGATACAATGAGCAGTTCTTC. Translation: CSASRYNEQFF.

This clonotype was observed a few times. The genes are TRBV27 and TRBJ2-5, with 7 bases lining up with TRBD2. The length of the CDR3 is 14 residues. The trim removed 2 bases at V and 4 bases at J, leaving 4 bases unmatched. Germline V gene data show CDR1 as MNHEY and CDR2 as SMNVEV (reference sequence). The CDR3 nucleotides read TGTGCCAGCAGTTTACTTGCTAGCGGAGAGACCCAGTACTTC. It encodes CASSLLASGETQYF.

This clonotype was detected only a few times. J is TRBJ2-4 and V is TRBV12-3 or TRBV12-4, with a weak D call TRBD1 (5 bases). Deletions cut 5 bases from V and 5 bases from J, with 13 bases between. The CDR3 contains 14 residues. DNA for the CDR3: TGTGCCAGCAGTGGTCCCCTAGGGGAAAACATTCAGTACTTC. Protein: CASSGPLGENIQYF.

This chain links TRBV19 with TRBJ2-3; D remains unclear. Between the trimmed V and J ends, which lost 5 bases and 5 bases, there was a span of 14 bases. Germline values: CDR1 LNHDA, CDR2 SQIVND (reference sequence). CDR3 size: 14 residues. CDR3 region: CASSVDTVGDTQYF. CDR3 nucleotide sequence: TGTGCCAGTAGTGTCGACACTGTGGGAGATACGCAGTATTTT. The full variable domain, completed using reference TRBV19 and TRBJ2-3, is DGGITQSPKYLFRKEGQNVTLSCEQNLNHDAMYWYRQDPGQGLRLIYYSQIVNDFQKGDIAEGYSVSREKKESFPLTVTSAQKNPTAFYLCASSVDTVGDTQYFGPGTRLTVL.

Many counts were recorded for this clonotype. The CDR3 nucleotides read TGTGCCAGCAGTAAGGGGGGCTATGAGCAGTTCTTC. This sequence encodes CASSKGGYEQFF. The chain couples TRBV6-1 to TRBJ2-1; the D gene could be TRBD1 or TRBD2 (6 bases each). The CDR3 totals 12 residues. Germline-derived CDR1 and CDR2 are MNHNS and SASEGT. Between the trimmed V and J ends, which lost 5 bases and 8 bases, there was a span of 10 bases.

This clonotype was seen a few times. J is TRBJ1-4 and V is TRBV15, with D maybe TRBD1 (6 bases). This CDR3 has 15 amino acids. Germline CDR1 is LNHNV and CDR2 is YYDKDF (reference sequence). The V end lost 1 base, the J end lost 7 bases, and 13 bases lay between the germline ends. CDR3 loop: CATSRVRGQGEKLFF. CDR3 in DNA: TGTGCCACCAGCAGAGTTCGGGGGCAGGGTGAAAAACTGTTTTTT.

The rearrangement uses TRBV11-2 and TRBJ2-2; D remains unclear. The CDR3 runs 14 residues. V was shortened by 5 bases and J by 15 bases, with 22 bases between the two germline ends. Germline V gene sequence: CDR1 SGHAT, CDR2 FQNNGV. CDR3 region: CASSPLVSAPKVFF. The CDR3 nucleotides read TGTGCCAGCAGCCCCCTGGTGTCCGCCCCAAAGGTGTTTTTT.

The table lists this clonotype with a few counts. The chain recombines TRBV5-1 with TRBJ1-3; D is ambiguous. Germline V lookup: CDR1 SGHRS, CDR2 YFSETQ. V dropped 0 bases and J dropped 3 bases, with 7 bases sitting between them. The CDR3 totals 14 residues. CDR3 sequence (DNA): TGCGCCAGCAGCTTGGCGGGAGGTGGAAACACCATATATTTT. Translation: CASSLAGGGNTIYF.

This clonotype occurred many times. The rearrangement uses TRBV28 and TRBJ1-2; tentatively, D is TRBD1 (6 bases). Germline assignment: CDR1 MDHEN and CDR2 SYDVKM. The CDR3 covers 15 residues. With 6 bases removed from V and 5 bases from J, the gap between germline ends came to 19 bases. DNA for the CDR3: TGTGCCAGCAGGGGCAGGGGTCGGCAGTCTTATGGCTACACCTTC. This translates into CASRGRGRQSYGYTF.

This clonotype showed up many times. The chain couples TRBV28 to TRBJ2-7, with a tentative D call TRBD2 (6 bases). This CDR3 has 17 residues. Germline V lookup: CDR1 MDHEN, CDR2 SYDVKM. V dropped 0 bases and J dropped 1 base, with 16 bases sitting between them. CDR3 DNA: TGTGCCAGCAGTTTATGGGGGACTGGGACTGGATCCTACGAGCAGTACTTC. Protein product: CASSLWGTGTGSYEQYF.

This clonotype was observed many times. The chain links TRBV7-9 to TRBJ2-7; no clear D. Trimming stripped 2 bases from V and 1 base from J, with 6 bases between. CDR3 length: 13 amino acids. Germline V gives CDR1 SEHNR, CDR2 FQNEAQ (reference sequence). The CDR3 sequence: CASSLLRSYEQYF. DNA of the CDR3: TGTGCCAGCAGCTTATTGAGATCCTACGAGCAGTACTTC.

This clonotype was detected a few times. V gene TRBV4-1 combines with J gene TRBJ2-1; D is possibly TRBD2 (6 bases). Germline V CDR1 and CDR2: MGHRA, YSYEKL. CDR3 length: 15 amino acids. V was trimmed by 2 bases and J by 1 base, leaving 9 bases between them. DNA for the CDR3: TGCGCCAGCAGCCAAAGGCTAGCGTCCTACAATGAGCAGTTCTTC. Its protein is CASSQRLASYNEQFF.

This clonotype was seen at least ten times. J is TRBJ2-3 and V is TRBV2; D unresolved. The CDR3 covers 13 residues. Germline V gene lookup returns CDR1 SNHLY and CDR2 FYNNEI. V lost 3 bases and J 0 bases, leaving 4 bases between the germline ends. CDR3 DNA sequence: TGTGCCAGCAGTGAGCCCAGCACAGATACGCAGTATTTT. Encoded protein: CASSEPSTDTQYF. Together with reference TRBV2 and TRBJ2-3, the CDR3 gives the full variable domain: EPEVTQTPSHQVTQMGQEVILRCVPISNHLYFYWYRQILGQKVEFLVSFYNNEISEKSEIFDDQFSVERPDGSNFTLKIRSTKLEDSAMYFCASSEPSTDTQYFGPGTRLTVL.

This clonotype came up many times. This chain's CDR3 is CASSQQWTGELFF. The CDR3 DNA sequence: TGTGCCAGCAGCCAACAATGGACCGGGGAGCTGTTTTTT. The V gene is TRBV14, the J gene TRBJ2-2; D not certain. The CDR3 is 13 residues long. V lost 2 bases to trimming and J lost 5 bases, with 6 bases between them. Germline V gives CDR1 SGHDN, CDR2 FVKESK.

This clonotype was detected ten times or more. In DNA form, the CDR3 reads TGTGCCAGCAGCTTGGCGGCGGGAGGGTACCAAGAGACCCAGTACTTC. It translates to CASSLAAGGYQETQYF. The V gene is TRBV5-5, the J gene TRBJ2-5, with 9 bases that match TRBD2. Trimming removed 0 bases from V and 0 bases from J; junction bases left unmatched: 3. CDR1 is SGHKS, CDR2 YYEKEE, per germline (reference sequence). The CDR3 covers 16 residues.

Ten or more counts support this clonotype. This sequence joins TRBV7-3 and TRBJ2-2; TRBD2 matches at 10 bases. The CDR3 extends over 15 amino acids. Per germline, CDR1 SGHTA and CDR2 FQGTGA. With V trimmed by 7 bases and J by 6 bases, 8 bases remained unmatched. CDR3 loop: CASTRASGSPGELFF. DNA of the CDR3: TGTGCCAGCACGAGGGCTAGCGGGAGTCCCGGGGAGCTGTTTTTT.

V gene TRBV9 combines with J gene TRBJ1-1; TRBD1 matches 10 bases. Trimming cost V 10 bases and J 1 base; bases outside gene matches: 10. This CDR3 comprises 15 residues. The V gene's germline CDR1 is SGDLS and CDR2 YYNGEE. The CDR3 nucleotides read TGTGCCTTCGACAGGGGGCGGGGGAAGAACACTGAAGCTTTCTTT. It specifies CAFDRGRGKNTEAFF.

This clonotype was seen a handful of times. The chain is built from TRBV5-1 and TRBJ2-7, with 8 nucleotides matching TRBD2. Unmatched junction bases numbered 13, after V lost 1 base and J lost 7 bases. The CDR3 is 16 residues long. CDR1 and CDR2 (germline): SGHRS, YFSETQ. Here the CDR3 DNA reads TGCGCCAGCAGCTTGTCCCCCGGACTAGCTCGTCAGGAGCAGTACTTC. It translates to CASSLSPGLARQEQYF.

This clonotype was seen a few times. The J gene is TRBJ1-3, the V gene TRBV19; the D gene is possibly TRBD1 (6 bases). The CDR3 is made up of 17 amino acids. Per germline, CDR1 LNHDA and CDR2 SQIVND (reference sequence). V lost 5 bases and J lost 0, with 17 bases in between. CDR3 sequence (DNA): TGTGCCAGTAGTGCACAACCGGGACAAATCTCTGGAAACACCATATATTTT. Its translation is CASSAQPGQISGNTIYF.

This clonotype was detected a few times. V gene TRBV3-1 combines with J gene TRBJ2-7; 9 bases agree with TRBD1. CDR3 length equals 13 residues. V lost 5 bases and J lost 8; bases outside the gene matches: 7. Germline CDR1 and CDR2: LGHDT and YNNKEL (reference sequence). CDR3 amino acids: CASSNRGQHKQYF. The DNA of the CDR3 is TGTGCCAGCAGCAACAGGGGGCAACACAAGCAGTACTTC.